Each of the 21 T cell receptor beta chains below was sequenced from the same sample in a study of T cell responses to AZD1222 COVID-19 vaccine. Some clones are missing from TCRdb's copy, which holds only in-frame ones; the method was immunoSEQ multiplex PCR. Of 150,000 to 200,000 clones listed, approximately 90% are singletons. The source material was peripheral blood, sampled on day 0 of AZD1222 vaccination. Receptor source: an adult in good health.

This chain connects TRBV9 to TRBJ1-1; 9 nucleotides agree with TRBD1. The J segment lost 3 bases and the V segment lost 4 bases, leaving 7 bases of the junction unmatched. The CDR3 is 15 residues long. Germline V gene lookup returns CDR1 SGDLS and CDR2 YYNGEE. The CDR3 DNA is TGTGCCAGCAGCCGGGGACAGGGAGAGGACACTGAAGCTTTCTTT. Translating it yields CASSRGQGEDTEAFF.

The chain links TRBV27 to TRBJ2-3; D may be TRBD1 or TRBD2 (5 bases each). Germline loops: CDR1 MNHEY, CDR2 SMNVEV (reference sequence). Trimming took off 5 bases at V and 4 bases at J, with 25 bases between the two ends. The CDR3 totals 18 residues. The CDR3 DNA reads TGTGCCAGCAGTCTGCCAAGTCCCGGGACGGACCCCGCAGATACGCAGTATTTT. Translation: CASSLPSPGTDPADTQYF.

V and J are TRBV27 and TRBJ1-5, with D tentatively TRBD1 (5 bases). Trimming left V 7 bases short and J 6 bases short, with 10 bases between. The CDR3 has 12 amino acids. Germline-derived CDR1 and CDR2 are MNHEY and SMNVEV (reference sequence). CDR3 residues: CASTAGSQPQHF. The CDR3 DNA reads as TGTGCCAGCACGGCAGGGAGTCAGCCCCAGCATTTT.

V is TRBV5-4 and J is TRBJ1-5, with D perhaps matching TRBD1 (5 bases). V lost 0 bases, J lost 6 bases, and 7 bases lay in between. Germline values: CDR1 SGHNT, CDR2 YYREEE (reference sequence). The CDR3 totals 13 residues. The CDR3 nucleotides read TGTGCCAGCAGCTTGGATGGGGGTCAGCCCCAGCATTTT. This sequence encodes CASSLDGGQPQHF.

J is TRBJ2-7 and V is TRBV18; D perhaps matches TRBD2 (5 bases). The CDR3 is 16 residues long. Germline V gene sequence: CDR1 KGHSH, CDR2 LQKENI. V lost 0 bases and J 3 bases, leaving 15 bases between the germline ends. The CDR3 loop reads CASSPPSRGKGYEQYF. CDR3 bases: TGTGCCAGCTCACCACCGAGTCGAGGGAAGGGCTACGAGCAGTACTTC.

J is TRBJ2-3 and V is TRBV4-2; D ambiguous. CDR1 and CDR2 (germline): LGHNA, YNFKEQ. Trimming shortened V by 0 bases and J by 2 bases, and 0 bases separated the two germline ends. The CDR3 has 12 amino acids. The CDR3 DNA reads TGTGCCAGCAGCCAAGACACAGATACGCAGTATTTT. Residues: CASSQDTDTQYF.

CDR3 amino acids: CASRQGQGINTGELFF. As DNA, the CDR3 is TGTGCCAGCAGGCAGGGACAGGGAATTAACACCGGGGAGCTGTTTTTT. The J gene is TRBJ2-2, the V gene TRBV28; 9 nucleotides align to TRBD1. Germline lookup yields CDR1 MDHEN and CDR2 SYDVKM. There are 16 residues in the CDR3. With V trimmed by 6 bases and J by 2 bases, 7 bases remained unmatched.

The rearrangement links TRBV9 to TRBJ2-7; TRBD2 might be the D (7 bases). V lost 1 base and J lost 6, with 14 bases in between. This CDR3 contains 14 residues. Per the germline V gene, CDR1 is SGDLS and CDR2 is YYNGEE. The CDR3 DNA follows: TGTGCCAGCAGCGTATCCGTCGGGGGGCTCGAGCAGTACTTC. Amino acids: CASSVSVGGLEQYF.

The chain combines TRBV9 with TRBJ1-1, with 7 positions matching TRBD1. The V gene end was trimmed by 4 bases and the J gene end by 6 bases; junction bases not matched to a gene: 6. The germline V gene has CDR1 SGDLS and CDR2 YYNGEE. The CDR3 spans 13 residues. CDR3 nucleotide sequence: TGTGCCAGCAGCACGAGCGGACAGGCTGAAGCTTTCTTT. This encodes CASSTSGQAEAFF.

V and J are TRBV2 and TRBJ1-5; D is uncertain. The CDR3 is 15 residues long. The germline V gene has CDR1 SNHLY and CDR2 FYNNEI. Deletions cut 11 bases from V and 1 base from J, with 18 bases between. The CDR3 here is CAPHGNSRSNQPQHF. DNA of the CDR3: TGTGCCCCGCACGGGAATTCTAGGAGCAATCAGCCCCAGCATTTT.

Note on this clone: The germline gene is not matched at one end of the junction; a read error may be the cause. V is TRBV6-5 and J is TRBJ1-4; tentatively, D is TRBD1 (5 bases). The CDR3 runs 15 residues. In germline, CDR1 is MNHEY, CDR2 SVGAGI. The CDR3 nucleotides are TGTGCCAGCAGCTACTCGTGGGGGGATAATGAAAAACTGTTTTTT. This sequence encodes CASSYSWGDNEKLFF.

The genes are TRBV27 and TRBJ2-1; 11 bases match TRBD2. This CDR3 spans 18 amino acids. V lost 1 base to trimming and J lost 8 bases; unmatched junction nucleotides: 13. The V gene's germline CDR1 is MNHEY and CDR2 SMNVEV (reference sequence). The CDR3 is CASSLLLAGGPRVDEQFF. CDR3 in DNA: TGTGCCAGCAGTTTATTATTAGCGGGAGGGCCTAGAGTAGATGAGCAGTTCTTC.

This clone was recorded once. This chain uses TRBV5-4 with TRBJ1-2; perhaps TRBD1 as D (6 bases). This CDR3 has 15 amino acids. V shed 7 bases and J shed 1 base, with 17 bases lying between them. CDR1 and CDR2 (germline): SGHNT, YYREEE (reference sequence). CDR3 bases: TGTGCCAGCTCCTCGGGGGGGGCCGTTAACTATGGCTACACCTTC. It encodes CASSSGGAVNYGYTF. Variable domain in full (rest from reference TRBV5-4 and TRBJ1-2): ETGVTQSPTHLIKTRGQQVTLRCSSQSGHNTVSWYQQALGQGPQFIFQYYREEENGRGNFPPRFSGLQFPNYSSELNVNALELDDSALYLCASSSGGAVNYGYTFGSGTRLTVV.

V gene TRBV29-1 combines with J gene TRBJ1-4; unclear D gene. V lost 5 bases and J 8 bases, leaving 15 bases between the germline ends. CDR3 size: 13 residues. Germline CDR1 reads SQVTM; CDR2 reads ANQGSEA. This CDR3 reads CSVRVSGQEKLFF. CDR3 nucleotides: TGCAGCGTTCGGGTATCGGGTCAGGAAAAACTGTTTTTT.

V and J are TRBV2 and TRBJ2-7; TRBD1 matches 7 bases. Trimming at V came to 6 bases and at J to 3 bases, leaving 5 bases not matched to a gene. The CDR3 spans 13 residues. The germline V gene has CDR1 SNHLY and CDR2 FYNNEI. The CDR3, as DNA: TGTGCCAGCAGAGACAGGGCCCGCTACGAGCAGTACTTC. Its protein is CASRDRARYEQYF.

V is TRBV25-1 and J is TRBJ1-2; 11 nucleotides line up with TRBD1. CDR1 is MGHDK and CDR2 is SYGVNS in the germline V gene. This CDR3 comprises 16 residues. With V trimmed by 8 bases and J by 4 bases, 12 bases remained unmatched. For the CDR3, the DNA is TGTGCCAGCTCCGGAGGACAGGGGGCGTTAATCTATGGCTACACCTTC. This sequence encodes CASSGGQGALIYGYTF.

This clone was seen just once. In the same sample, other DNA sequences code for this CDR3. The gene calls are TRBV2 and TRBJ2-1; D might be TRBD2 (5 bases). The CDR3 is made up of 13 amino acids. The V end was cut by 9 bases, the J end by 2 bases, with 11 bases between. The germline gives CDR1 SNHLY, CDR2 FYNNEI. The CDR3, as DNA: TGTGCCAGTGCCGGACTGGCCTACAATGAGCAGTTCTTC. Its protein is CASAGLAYNEQFF.

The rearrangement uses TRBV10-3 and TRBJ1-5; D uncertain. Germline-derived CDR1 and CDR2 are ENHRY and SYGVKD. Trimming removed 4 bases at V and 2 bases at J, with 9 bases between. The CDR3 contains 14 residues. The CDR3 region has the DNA TGTGCCATCAGTGCGGAAATCGGCAATCAGCCCCAGCATTTT. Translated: CAISAEIGNQPQHF.

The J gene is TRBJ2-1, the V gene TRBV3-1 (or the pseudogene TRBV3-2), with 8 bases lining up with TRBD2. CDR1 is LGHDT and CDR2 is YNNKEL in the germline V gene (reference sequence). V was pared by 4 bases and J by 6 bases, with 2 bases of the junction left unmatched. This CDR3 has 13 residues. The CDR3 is CASSPGTSNEQFF. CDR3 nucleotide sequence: TGTGCCAGCAGCCCCGGGACTAGCAATGAGCAGTTCTTC.

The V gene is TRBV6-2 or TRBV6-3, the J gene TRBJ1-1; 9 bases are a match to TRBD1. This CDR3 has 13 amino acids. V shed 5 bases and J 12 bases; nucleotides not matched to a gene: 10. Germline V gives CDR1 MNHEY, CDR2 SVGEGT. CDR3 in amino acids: CASSPWDREVSFF. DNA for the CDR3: TGTGCCAGCAGTCCCTGGGACAGGGAAGTGTCTTTCTTT.

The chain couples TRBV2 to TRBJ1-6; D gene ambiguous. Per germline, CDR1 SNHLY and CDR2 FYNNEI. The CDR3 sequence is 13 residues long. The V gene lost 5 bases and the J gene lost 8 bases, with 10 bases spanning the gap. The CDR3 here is CASSSERDSPLHF. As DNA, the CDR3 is TGTGCCAGCAGTTCTGAACGGGATTCACCCCTCCACTTT. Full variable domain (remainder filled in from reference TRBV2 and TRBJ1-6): EPEVTQTPSHQVTQMGQEVILRCVPISNHLYFYWYRQILGQKVEFLVSFYNNEISEKSEIFDDQFSVERPDGSNFTLKIRSTKLEDSAMYFCASSSERDSPLHFGNGTRLTVT.